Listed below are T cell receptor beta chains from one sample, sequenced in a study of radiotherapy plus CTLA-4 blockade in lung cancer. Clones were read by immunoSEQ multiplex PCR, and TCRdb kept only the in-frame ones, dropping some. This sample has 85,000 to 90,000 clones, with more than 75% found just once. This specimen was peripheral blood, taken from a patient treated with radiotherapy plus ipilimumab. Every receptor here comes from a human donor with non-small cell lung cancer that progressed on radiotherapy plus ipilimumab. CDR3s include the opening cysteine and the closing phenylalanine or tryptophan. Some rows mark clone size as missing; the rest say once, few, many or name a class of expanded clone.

CDR3aa: CAWSNPGPYEQYF
j_gene: TRBJ2-7
abundance: .
v_gene: TRBV30

CDR3aa: CASSLSGGVNTEAFF
j_gene: TRBJ1-1
abundance: .
v_gene: TRBV27

CDR3aa: CASSFRTQQFF
j_gene: TRBJ2-1
abundance: .
v_gene: TRBV11-3

CDR3aa: CASSADRGHRNEQFF
j_gene: TRBJ2-1
abundance: .
v_gene: TRBV5-8

CDR3aa: CASREGPAKNIQYF
j_gene: TRBJ2-4
abundance: .
v_gene: TRBV6-1

CDR3aa: CASSLATGVDEKLFF
j_gene: TRBJ1-4
abundance: few
v_gene: TRBV7-2

CDR3aa: CSAIRAEAFF
j_gene: TRBJ1-1
abundance: .
v_gene: TRBV20-1

CDR3aa: CASSARTGTYEQYF
j_gene: TRBJ2-7
abundance: .
v_gene: TRBV9

CDR3aa: CASRGAGEKLFF
j_gene: TRBJ1-4
abundance: .
v_gene: TRBV7-9

CDR3aa: CAWARDTERRYF
j_gene: TRBJ2-7
abundance: .
v_gene: TRBV30

CDR3aa: CASSQEGTPGKETQYF
j_gene: TRBJ2-5
abundance: .
v_gene: TRBV4-2

CDR3aa: CASSEGGTYEQYF
j_gene: TRBJ2-7
abundance: .
v_gene: TRBV18

CDR3aa: CAGGQVGPEQYF
j_gene: TRBJ2-7
abundance: .
v_gene: TRBV6-1

CDR3aa: CASSGTVYSGNTIYF
j_gene: TRBJ1-3
abundance: .
v_gene: TRBV5-5

CDR3aa: CASSPTSNQPQHF
j_gene: TRBJ1-5
abundance: .
v_gene: TRBV18

CDR3aa: CASRSRGVDTEAFF
j_gene: TRBJ1-1
abundance: .
v_gene: TRBV13

CDR3aa: CASRPSGRTSNTQYF
j_gene: TRBJ2-3
abundance: .
v_gene: TRBV6-5

CDR3aa: CASSPSAGVGYNEQFF
j_gene: TRBJ2-1
abundance: .
v_gene: TRBV18

CDR3aa: CASSALRRNTGELFF
j_gene: TRBJ2-2
abundance: .
v_gene: TRBV9

CDR3aa: CASTSTPTDTQYF
j_gene: TRBJ2-3
abundance: .
v_gene: TRBV6-1

CDR3aa: CASSARTGGNEKLFF
j_gene: TRBJ1-4
abundance: once
v_gene: TRBV13

CDR3aa: CSVELGPDTQYF
j_gene: TRBJ2-3
abundance: .
v_gene: TRBV29-1

CDR3aa: CASSIDSLSYNEQFF
j_gene: TRBJ2-1
abundance: few
v_gene: TRBV19

CDR3aa: CASSWTANTEAFF
j_gene: TRBJ1-1
abundance: .
v_gene: TRBV5-1

CDR3aa: CASSLSRRATGKHF
j_gene: TRBJ1-5
abundance: once
v_gene: TRBV28

CDR3aa: CASRFQQGAGETQYF
j_gene: TRBJ2-5
abundance: .
v_gene: TRBV6-1

CDR3aa: CATLGQDWIHTF
j_gene: TRBJ1-2
abundance: .
v_gene: TRBV15

CDR3aa: CASRGAGPSSHF
j_gene: TRBJ1-5
abundance: .
v_gene: TRBV6-1

CDR3aa: CASSMTHQGLFSPLHF
j_gene: TRBJ1-6
abundance: .
v_gene: TRBV19

CDR3aa: CASSLRGGPNEQFF
j_gene: TRBJ2-1
abundance: .
v_gene: TRBV5-4

CDR3aa: CAISELASELEQFF
j_gene: TRBJ2-1
abundance: once
v_gene: TRBV10-3

CDR3aa: CAISGGQGAYGNTIYF
j_gene: TRBJ1-3
abundance: few
v_gene: TRBV10-3

CDR3aa: CASSEYVGELFF
j_gene: TRBJ2-2
abundance: .
v_gene: TRBV25-1

CDR3aa: CASSAGGLTDTQYF
j_gene: TRBJ2-3
abundance: .
v_gene: TRBV5-6

CDR3aa: CSVESADTQYF
j_gene: TRBJ2-3
abundance: .
v_gene: TRBV29-1

CDR3aa: CASSVEGLQGAKNIQYF
j_gene: TRBJ2-4
abundance: .
v_gene: TRBV9

CDR3aa: CASSYLGQNTGELFF
j_gene: TRBJ2-2
abundance: .
v_gene: TRBV6-5

CDR3aa: CASSPIGGSGTDTQYF
j_gene: TRBJ2-3
abundance: .
v_gene: TRBV11-3

CDR3aa: CASSQGGGSMNTEAFF
j_gene: TRBJ1-1
abundance: once
v_gene: TRBV4-2

CDR3aa: CASRTELGYTF
j_gene: TRBJ1-2
abundance: .
v_gene: TRBV7-9

CDR3aa: CASSLETGSGYTF
j_gene: TRBJ1-2
abundance: .
v_gene: TRBV7-9

CDR3aa: CASSRGLAETQYF
j_gene: TRBJ2-5
abundance: once
v_gene: TRBV6-1

CDR3aa: CASSVGHRNTEAFF
j_gene: TRBJ1-1
abundance: once
v_gene: TRBV9